One and the same sample provided the 21 T cell receptor beta chains below, sequenced in a study of cytomegalovirus exposure and HLA in healthy donors (dated by TCRdb to about 2017). Libraries were made using the immunoSEQ multiplex PCR assay. A mixture of 60 forward primers for TCR Vbeta segments and 13 reverse primers for TCR Jbeta segments was used in the multiplex PCR. TCRdb holds this immuneACCESS table with in-frame rearrangements only. Some clones are missing; in checked studies, unresolved V genes explain under half, and the rest has no known cause. This sample lists about 160,000 clones; over 60% were detected once. Of the sample, about 1% is held by the ten largest clones. The sample consisted of PBMCs. The receptors originated from a woman between 45 and 65 years old in good health and CMV-seropositive.

The gene calls are TRBV18 and TRBJ2-7, with 12 bases aligning to TRBD2. CDR3 length: 15 amino acids. Looked up from germline, CDR1 is KGHSH and CDR2 is LQKENI. Trimming cost V 2 bases and J 2 bases; bases outside gene matches: 1. The CDR3, as DNA: TGTGCCAGCTCACCAGGACTAGCGGGGCCCTACGAGCAGTACTTC. Protein sequence: CASSPGLAGPYEQYF.

CDR3 loop: CAIQRDSGDTQYF. CDR3 bases: TGCGCCATCCAACGGGACAGTGGAGATACGCAGTATTTT. This sequence joins TRBV10-2 and TRBJ2-3, with 7 positions matching TRBD1. The CDR3 spans 13 residues. Unmatched junction bases numbered 9, after V lost 10 bases and J lost 5 bases. Germline loops: CDR1 WSHSY, CDR2 SAAADI.

This clone was counted only a few times. The genes are TRBV6-5 and TRBJ2-7; D call uncertain. Trimming cost V 4 bases and J 5 bases, with 12 bases left between them. Germline CDR1 reads MNHEY; CDR2 reads SVGAGI. The CDR3 covers 13 residues. CDR3 bases: TGTGCCAGCAGTTCCAACACGAACAACGAGCAGTACTTC. Translating it yields CASSSNTNNEQYF.

The V and J genes are TRBV12-2 and TRBJ2-7; the table names TRBD1, a call not compared with the DNA. TRBV12-2 is a recognized pseudogene. The CDR3 length is 15 residues. Here the CDR3 reads CASRLPRTGRREQYF. The DNA for the CDR3 is TGTGCAAGTCGCTTACCCCGGACAGGGCGACGCGAGCAGTACTTC.

The chain joins TRBV2 to TRBJ2-7, with 7 bases fitting TRBD2. Germline V gene lookup returns CDR1 SNHLY and CDR2 FYNNEI. The CDR3 is 15 residues long. V dropped 10 bases and J dropped 3; count of bases not matched to a gene: 15. This chain's CDR3 is CATIGGPAGNYEQYF. For the CDR3, the DNA is TGTGCCACCATAGGCGGACCAGCGGGGAACTACGAGCAGTACTTC.

This chain links TRBV5-4 with TRBJ2-7; 7 bases map to TRBD1. Germline V CDR1 and CDR2: SGHNT, YYREEE (reference sequence). This CDR3 region has 13 residues. V lost 4 bases, J lost 8 bases, and 9 bases stayed unmatched. CDR3 sequence: CASSQNRQGKQYF. The CDR3 DNA reads TGTGCCAGCAGCCAAAACCGACAGGGTAAGCAGTACTTC.

This clone was recorded only once. The chain is built from TRBV4-3 and TRBJ2-7, with D maybe TRBD1 (5 bases). Germline V gene data show CDR1 as LGHNA and CDR2 as YSLEER. CDR3 length: 13 amino acids. The V and J ends lost 1 base and 5 bases respectively, with 9 bases between them. CDR3 protein: CASSQGTRHEQYF. CDR3 DNA: TGCGCCAGCAGCCAAGGGACACGTCACGAGCAGTACTTC.

This chain uses TRBV5-6 with TRBJ2-3; D gene unclear. CDR1 and CDR2 from the germline V gene are SGHDT and YYEEEE. This CDR3 is built from 12 residues. Trimming took off 4 bases at V and 6 bases at J, with 9 bases between the two ends. CDR3 DNA: TGTGCCAGCAGCCCAGGCCCTGATACGCAGTATTTT. This sequence encodes CASSPGPDTQYF.

The chain employs TRBV10-3 and TRBJ2-1, with TRBD1 matching 7 bases. The germline V gene has CDR1 ENHRY and CDR2 SYGVKD. This CDR3 has 15 amino acids. Losses at the gene ends were 11 bases for V and 2 bases for J; bases not matched to a gene: 12. The CDR3: CASKGAGSAYNEQFF. CDR3 DNA sequence: TGTGCCTCCAAGGGGGCAGGGAGTGCCTACAATGAGCAGTTCTTC.

In its sample, this clone was seen a few times. The V call is TRBV6-1, the J call TRBJ2-4; TRBD1 matches 7 bases. The CDR3 covers 12 residues. CDR1 is MNHNS and CDR2 is SASEGT in the germline V gene. The ends lost 4 bases at V and 16 bases at J; junction bases unmatched: 10. The CDR3 DNA is TGTGCCAGCAGTGCCCAGGACAGGCCTTTTTACTTC. Translation gives CASSAQDRPFYF.

The chain joins TRBV19 to TRBJ2-1, with 10 positions matching TRBD1. This CDR3 is built from 17 residues. Trimming removed 5 bases from V and 1 base from J; junction bases left unmatched: 8. From germline, CDR1 is LNHDA and CDR2 SQIVND (reference sequence). CDR3 sequence: CASSATTGGGSYNEQFF. Here the CDR3 DNA reads TGTGCCAGTAGTGCAACGACAGGGGGCGGGTCCTACAATGAGCAGTTCTTC.

This CDR3 is CASSQARQANNEQFF. The CDR3 bases are TGCGCCAGCAGCCAAGCTCGACAGGCCAACAATGAGCAGTTCTTC. The genes are TRBV4-3 and TRBJ2-1; D possibly corresponds to TRBD1 (6 bases). Germline CDR1 reads LGHNA; CDR2 reads YSLEER. The CDR3 totals 15 residues. V lost 1 base, J lost 5 bases, and 12 bases lay in between.

The genes are TRBV6-4 and TRBJ2-1, with 9 bases aligning to TRBD2. The junction had 15 bases not matched to a gene; V was cut back by 7 bases and J by 5 bases. In germline, CDR1 is MRHNA, CDR2 SNTAGT. CDR3 length: 17 amino acids. CDR3 DNA sequence: TGTGCCAGCACACCTACGCCAGCGGGAGGTTCCGACAATGAGCAGTTCTTC. It translates to CASTPTPAGGSDNEQFF.

V usage is TRBV2 and J usage is TRBJ1-4, with 9 bases matching TRBD1. This CDR3 is 13 amino acids long. The V segment lost 4 bases and the J segment 10 bases; nucleotides outside the gene matches: 4. Germline-derived CDR1 and CDR2 are SNHLY and FYNNEI. The CDR3 region has the DNA TGTGCCAGCAGTGCGGGACAGGGAGGAAAACTGTTTTTT. Its protein product is CASSAGQGGKLFF.

The V and J genes are TRBV2 and TRBJ2-2; TRBD2 agrees at 11 bases. Trimming cost V 7 bases and J 4 bases; bases outside gene matches: 8. The length of the CDR3 is 16 residues. Germline lookup yields CDR1 SNHLY and CDR2 FYNNEI. The CDR3 DNA reads as TGTGCCAGCATTACTAGCGGGAGTAGCGGCACCGGGGAGCTGTTTTTT. This codes for CASITSGSSGTGELFF. Using reference TRBV2 and TRBJ2-2 for the parts outside the CDR3, the full variable domain is EPEVTQTPSHQVTQMGQEVILRCVPISNHLYFYWYRQILGQKVEFLVSFYNNEISEKSEIFDDQFSVERPDGSNFTLKIRSTKLEDSAMYFCASITSGSSGTGELFFGEGSRLTVL.

The rearrangement uses TRBV15 and TRBJ1-2, with D possibly being TRBD1 (5 bases). This CDR3 contains 15 residues. V lost 0 bases to trimming and J lost 8 bases, with 16 bases between them. Germline V gene data show CDR1 as LNHNV and CDR2 as YYDKDF (reference sequence). CDR3 bases: TGTGCCACCAGCAGAGATCGGGCAGGGAGGTCCGGCTACACCTTC. Protein product: CATSRDRAGRSGYTF. Supplemented by reference TRBV15 and TRBJ1-2, the full variable domain reads DAMVIQNPRYQVTQFGKPVTLSCSQTLNHNVMYWYQQKSSQAPKLLFHYYDKDFNNEADTPDNFQSRRPNTSFCFLDIRSPGLGDTAMYLCATSRDRAGRSGYTFGSGTRLTVV.

This chain connects TRBV2 to TRBJ2-3; 12 bases line up with TRBD2. The V gene end was trimmed by 6 bases and the J gene end by 11 bases; junction bases not matched to a gene: 12. This CDR3 is 15 amino acids long. The germline V gene encodes CDR1 SNHLY and CDR2 FYNNEI. CDR3 bases: TGTGCCAGCAGCGCACCCGGGACTAGCGGGCCGCGGCAGTATTTT. Translation: CASSAPGTSGPRQYF.

V is TRBV4-2 and J is TRBJ2-5, with 7 bases identical to TRBD2. Germline CDR1 is LGHNA and CDR2 is YNFKEQ. This CDR3 comprises 16 residues. Trimming removed 0 bases from V and 1 base from J; junction bases left unmatched: 5. The DNA for the CDR3 is TGTGCCAGCAGCCAAGAGGGCCTAGCGGCCCAAGAGACCCAGTACTTC. Amino acid sequence: CASSQEGLAAQETQYF.

The chain recombines TRBV27 with TRBJ1-2; no clear D gene. Germline CDR1 MNHEY, CDR2 SMNVEV (reference sequence). Trimming pared 7 bases from V and 4 bases from J, leaving 19 bases between. The CDR3 consists of 15 residues. The chain's CDR3 is CASNSLSTLPYGYTF. The CDR3 DNA is TGTGCCAGCAACAGTCTCTCTACCCTACCCTATGGCTACACCTTC.

This sequence joins TRBV28 and TRBJ1-1, with unresolved D. The CDR3 extends over 12 amino acids. Germline CDR1 MDHEN, CDR2 SYDVKM. The germline V and J ends were trimmed by 7 bases and 0 bases, with 6 bases remaining between them. The CDR3 loop reads CASNQMNTEAFF. In DNA form, the CDR3 reads TGTGCCAGCAATCAGATGAACACTGAAGCTTTCTTT. The variable domain in full, completed from reference TRBV28 and TRBJ1-1, reads DVKVTQSSRYLVKRTGEKVFLECVQDMDHENMFWYRQDPGLGLRLIYFSYDVKMKEKGDIPEGYSVSREKKERFSLILESASTNQTSMYLCASNQMNTEAFFGQGTRLTVV.

The chain links TRBV2 to TRBJ1-1; the D gene is possibly TRBD1 (6 bases). The germline V and J ends were trimmed by 6 bases and 1 base, with 9 bases remaining between them. The CDR3 spans 13 residues. Germline assignment: CDR1 SNHLY and CDR2 FYNNEI. The CDR3 here is CASSSQGNTEAFF. The CDR3, as DNA: TGTGCCAGCAGCTCACAGGGGAACACTGAAGCTTTCTTT.